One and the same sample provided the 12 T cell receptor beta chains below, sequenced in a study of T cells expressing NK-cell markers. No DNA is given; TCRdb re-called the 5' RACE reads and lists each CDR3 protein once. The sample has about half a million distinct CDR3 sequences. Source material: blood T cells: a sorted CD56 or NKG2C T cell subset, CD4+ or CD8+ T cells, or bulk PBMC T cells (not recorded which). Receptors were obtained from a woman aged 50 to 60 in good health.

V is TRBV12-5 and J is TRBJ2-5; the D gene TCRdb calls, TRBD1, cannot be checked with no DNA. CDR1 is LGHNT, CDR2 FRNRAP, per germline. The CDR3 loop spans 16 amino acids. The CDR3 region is CASGFPQGGPQETQYF.

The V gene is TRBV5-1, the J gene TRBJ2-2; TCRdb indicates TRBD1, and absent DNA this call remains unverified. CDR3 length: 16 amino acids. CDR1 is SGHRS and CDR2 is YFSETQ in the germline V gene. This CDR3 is CASSPIDRENTGELFF.

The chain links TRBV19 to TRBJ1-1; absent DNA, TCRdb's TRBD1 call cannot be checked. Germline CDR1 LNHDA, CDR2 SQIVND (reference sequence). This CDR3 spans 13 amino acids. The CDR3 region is CASSKGQGEKAFF.

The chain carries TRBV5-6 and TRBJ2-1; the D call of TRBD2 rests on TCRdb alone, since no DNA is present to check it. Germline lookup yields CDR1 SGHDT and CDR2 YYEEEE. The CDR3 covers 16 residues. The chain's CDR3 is CASSLVGLGEYNEQFF.

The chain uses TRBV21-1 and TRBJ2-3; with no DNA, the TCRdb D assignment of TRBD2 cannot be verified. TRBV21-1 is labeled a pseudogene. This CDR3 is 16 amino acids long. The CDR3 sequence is CASSAESSGSTDTQYF.

The CDR3 spells CASTRDLANYGYTF. This chain links TRBV6-2 or TRBV6-3 with TRBJ1-2; TCRdb designates TRBD1, a call that cannot be tested without DNA. Germline CDR1 reads MNHEY; CDR2 reads SVGEGT. This CDR3 comprises 14 residues.

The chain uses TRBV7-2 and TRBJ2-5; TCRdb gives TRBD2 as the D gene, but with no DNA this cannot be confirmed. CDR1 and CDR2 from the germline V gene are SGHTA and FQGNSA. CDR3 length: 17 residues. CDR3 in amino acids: CASSLGLAGGSQETQYF.

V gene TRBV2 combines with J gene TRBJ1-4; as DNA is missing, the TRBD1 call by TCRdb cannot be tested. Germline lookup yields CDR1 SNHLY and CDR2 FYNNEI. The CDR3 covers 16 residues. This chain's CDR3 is CASSEGLRQGDEKLFF.

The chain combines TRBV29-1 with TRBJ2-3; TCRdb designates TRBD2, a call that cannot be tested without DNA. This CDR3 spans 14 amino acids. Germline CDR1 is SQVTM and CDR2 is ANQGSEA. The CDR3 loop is CSVAGLAGSNTQYF.

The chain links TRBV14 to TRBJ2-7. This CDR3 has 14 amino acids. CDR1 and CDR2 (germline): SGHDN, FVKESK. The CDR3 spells CASSRHLGSYEQYF.

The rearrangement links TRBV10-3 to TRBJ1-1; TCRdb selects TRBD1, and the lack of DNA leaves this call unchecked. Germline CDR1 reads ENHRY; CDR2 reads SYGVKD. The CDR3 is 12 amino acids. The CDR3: CATGGGNTEAFF.

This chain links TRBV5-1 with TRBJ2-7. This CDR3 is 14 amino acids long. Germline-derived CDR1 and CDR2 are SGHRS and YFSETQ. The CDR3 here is CASSLRRWPYEQYF.